This T cell receptor beta chain is drawn from a study of CD8+ T cells in alopecia areata. Across the study: The graft donors were approximately 6-12-month-old C3H/HeJ mice with spontaneous alopecia, and their skin went to approximately 7-10-week-old female C3H/HeJ mice.

Germline V CDR1 and CDR2: NSQYPW, LRSPGD (reference sequence). Trimming pared 3 bases from V and 1 base from J, leaving 9 bases between. This CDR3 is 15 amino acids long. The table lists this clone with a few counts. Its target is unknown. These gene names are mouse names. The read halts 4 residues ahead of the CDR3 end, with the missing end drawn from the germline J gene. At the DNA level, this CDR3 is encoded by other sequences in the same sample as well. Regarding the study as a whole: TCR sharing across patients was less clear than in mice, possibly HLA-related. Lesional scalp exceeded normal scalp in clonality, especially in alopecia totalis/universalis.

It was with CD4, CD8alpha, NKG2D, NKG2ACE and other markers that pooled cutaneous lymph node cells were sorted. Extracted RNA was reverse transcribed, and the resulting cDNA served as sequencing template. The protocol was immunoSEQ multiplex PCR, while the TCRdb copy is restricted to in-frame clones and leaves out a portion. Reported are 200,000 to 300,000 clones, none seen only once; the ten largest carry more than 1%. Specimen: CD4+ T cells sorted from a lymph node. This receptor was taken from a C3H/HeJ mouse with alopecia areata. The MHC haplotype of this mouse line is H2-k. The chain links TRBV1 to TRBJ2-2, with D possibly TRBD2 on 6 matching bases. The CDR3 is CTCSAGGGNTGQLYF. CDR3 bases read: TGCACCTGCAGTGCTGGGGGTGGAAACACCGGG.